This TCR beta chain derives from a study of cytomegalovirus exposure and HLA in healthy donors. This clone has only a few counts. It was with 60 Vbeta and 13 Jbeta primers that the PCR ran. Sequencing used immunoSEQ multiplex PCR; TCRdb keeps in-frame clones, though not all of them. The sample has 200,000 to 250,000 clones; about 80% are singletons. The CDR3 contains 13 residues. CDR1 and CDR2 from the germline V gene are WNHNN and SYGVQD (reference sequence). The V end was cut by 5 bases, the J end by 2 bases, with 9 bases between. The TCR was taken from a woman in her 40s in good health and CMV-seronegative. The V and J genes are TRBV10-1 and TRBJ1-1; D perhaps matches TRBD1 (6 bases). The sequenced sample consisted of PBMCs. The CDR3 protein is CASSKDSNTEAFF. CDR3 DNA: TGCGCCAGCAGTAAGGACAGCAACACTGAAGCTTTCTTT.